The clone carrying this TCR beta chain was found many times. The record originates from a study of T cell repertoires in cytomegalovirus infection. Study context: Signatures in public TCR beta sequences pointed to both CMV infection and matching HLA type.

TCRdb re-called the reads with MiXCR, one entry per CDR3 protein. Of roughly 240,000 distinct CDR3 sequences listed, about 5.9% are singletons. Sequenced material: PBMCs. The sequence derives from a human donor in good health (CMV status not recorded). Some clones in this sample may be carry-over from other donors' samples.

The CDR3 region is CASSATSGQIYGYTF. As DNA, the CDR3 is TGTGCCAGCAGTGCTACATCGGGACAGATCTATGGCTACACCTTC. This rearrangement joins TRBV2 to TRBJ1-2; 7 bases are shared with TRBD1. From germline, CDR1 is SNHLY and CDR2 FYNNEI. This CDR3 has 15 amino acids. With V trimmed by 4 bases and J by 4 bases, 9 bases remained unmatched.